This record concerns one T cell receptor beta chain sequence. The data are from a study of blood T cell repertoires in COVID-19. Assay used: immunoSEQ multiplex PCR; TCRdb lists only in-frame clones, some missing. Of more than 350,000 clones in the sample, more than 70% are singletons; the top ten hold around 9.3%. CDR1 is LNHDA and CDR2 is SQIVND in the germline V gene (reference sequence). CDR3 size: 16 residues. V gave up 5 bases and J gave up 5 bases; unmatched junction bases: 13. Sample: peripheral blood. The chain links TRBV19 to TRBJ2-3; TRBD2 aligns across 7 bases. This receptor was obtained from a woman under 40 with COVID-19, enrolled during active disease. For the CDR3, the DNA is TGTGCCAGTAGTCCGGGGACTAACTCGGCAGGAGATACGCAGTATTTT. The encoded protein is CASSPGTNSAGDTQYF.